A selection of T cell receptor beta chains follows, all from one sample in a study of T cells in Graves' hyperthyroidism and ophthalmopathy. One entry per CDR3 protein results from TCRdb running MiXCR on the multiplex PCR reads. The sample includes about 530,000 distinct CDR3 sequences, 15% to 20% of them seen just once. Material: blood. These receptor sequences come from a woman under 30 with Graves' ophthalmopathy. The CDR3 runs from the conserved cysteine through the conserved F or W. Each record gives: CDR3 protein, CDR3 DNA, J gene, D gene, V gene, clone size. The D gene is left open where the match is weak. Expanded clones are given a class, and other clones once, few, many or no size at all.

CDR3 protein: CASSLGLNSYGYTF; CDR3 DNA: TGTGCCAGCAGCTTAGGTCTCAATTCCTATGGCTACACCTTC; J gene: TRBJ1-2; D gene: -; V gene: TRBV11-2; clone size: many
CDR3 protein: CASSSLRTENSPLHF; CDR3 DNA: TGTGCCAGCAGTTCCCTCCGGACCGAAAATTCACCCCTCCACTTT; J gene: TRBJ1-6; D gene: -; V gene: TRBV7-9; clone size: -
CDR3 protein: CSAKTEGDIQYF; CDR3 DNA: TGCAGTGCTAAAACGGAGGGTGACATTCAGTACTTC; J gene: TRBJ2-4; D gene: -; V gene: TRBV20-1; clone size: -
CDR3 protein: CASSAQLAGGGEQYF; CDR3 DNA: TGTGCCAGCAGCGCTCAACTAGCGGGGGGTGGGGAGCAGTACTTC; J gene: TRBJ2-7; D gene: TRBD2; V gene: TRBV7-2; clone size: -
CDR3 protein: CASSLTGGLSSYEQYF; CDR3 DNA: TGTGCCAGCAGCCTCACGGGGGGACTTAGCTCCTACGAGCAGTACTTC; J gene: TRBJ2-7; D gene: TRBD2; V gene: TRBV5-5; clone size: -
CDR3 protein: CASSLRTGSYNEQFF; CDR3 DNA: TGTGCCAGCAGTCTCCGGACGGGCAGCTACAATGAGCAGTTCTTC; J gene: TRBJ2-1; D gene: -; V gene: TRBV6-1; clone size: many
CDR3 protein: CASSQDLLTSGSNEQFF; CDR3 DNA: TGTGCCAGCAGCCAAGATTTGTTGACTAGCGGGAGCAATGAGCAGTTCTTC; J gene: TRBJ2-1; D gene: TRBD2; V gene: TRBV4-2; clone size: few
CDR3 protein: CAIGNGQGRDTGELFF; CDR3 DNA: TGTGCCATCGGCAACGGACAGGGACGTGACACCGGGGAGCTGTTTTTT; J gene: TRBJ2-2; D gene: TRBD1; V gene: TRBV10-3; clone size: many
CDR3 protein: CASSGPSGGGVFSYEQYF; CDR3 DNA: TGTGCCAGCAGTGGGCCTAGCGGGGGGGGGGTTTTCTCCTACGAGCAGTACTTC; J gene: TRBJ2-7; D gene: TRBD2; V gene: TRBV6-1; clone size: -
CDR3 protein: CASSTMGYEQYF; CDR3 DNA: TGTGCCAGCAGTACCATGGGGTACGAGCAGTACTTC; J gene: TRBJ2-7; D gene: -; V gene: TRBV6-1; clone size: many
CDR3 protein: CSARDPRLNTEAFF; CDR3 DNA: TGCAGTGCTAGGGACCCACGCCTGAACACTGAAGCTTTCTTT; J gene: TRBJ1-1; D gene: -; V gene: TRBV20-1; clone size: many
CDR3 protein: CASSEATEGGWHTEAFF; CDR3 DNA: TGTGCCAGCAGTGAGGCTACCGAAGGGGGGTGGCACACTGAAGCTTTCTTT; J gene: TRBJ1-1; D gene: -; V gene: TRBV6-1; clone size: many
CDR3 protein: CASSLGPGHSAYEQYF; CDR3 DNA: TGTGCCAGCAGCTTGGGGCCAGGACATAGCGCCTACGAGCAGTACTTC; J gene: TRBJ2-7; D gene: -; V gene: TRBV5-5; clone size: many
CDR3 protein: CASSTGAGMNTEAFF; CDR3 DNA: TGTGCCAGCTCAACGGGGGCAGGGATGAACACTGAAGCTTTCTTT; J gene: TRBJ1-1; D gene: -; V gene: TRBV18; clone size: many
CDR3 protein: CSARDGTGSDQPQHF; CDR3 DNA: TGCAGTGCTAGAGATGGGACAGGGTCCGATCAGCCCCAGCATTTT; J gene: TRBJ1-5; D gene: TRBD1; V gene: TRBV20-1; clone size: -
CDR3 protein: CASSLSQGRSYEQYF; CDR3 DNA: TGTGCCAGCAGTTTATCCCAGGGACGGTCCTACGAGCAGTACTTC; J gene: TRBJ2-7; D gene: -; V gene: TRBV27; clone size: -
CDR3 protein: CASSPLTSGAAYEQYF; CDR3 DNA: TGTGCCAGCAGTCCACTGACTAGCGGGGCCGCCTACGAGCAGTACTTC; J gene: TRBJ2-7; D gene: TRBD2; V gene: TRBV6-2/TRBV6-3; clone size: -
CDR3 protein: CASSESRQGYNEQFF; CDR3 DNA: TGTGCCAGCAGTGAGTCAAGACAGGGGTACAATGAGCAGTTCTTC; J gene: TRBJ2-1; D gene: TRBD1; V gene: TRBV6-1; clone size: -
CDR3 protein: CASTPMGGASYGYTF; CDR3 DNA: TGTGCCAGCACCCCCATGGGAGGGGCTAGCTATGGCTACACCTTC; J gene: TRBJ1-2; D gene: -; V gene: TRBV27; clone size: -
CDR3 protein: CASSGLGDTQYF; CDR3 DNA: TGTGCCAGCAGTGGATTGGGGGATACGCAGTATTTT; J gene: TRBJ2-3; D gene: -; V gene: TRBV2; clone size: many
CDR3 protein: CASSARDRTNSPLHF; CDR3 DNA: TGTGCCAGCAGTGCCAGGGACAGGACCAATTCACCCCTCCACTTT; J gene: TRBJ1-6; D gene: TRBD1; V gene: TRBV6-1; clone size: many
CDR3 protein: CSAINPASGGYEQYF; CDR3 DNA: TGCAGTGCTATAAATCCTGCTAGCGGGGGCTACGAGCAGTACTTC; J gene: TRBJ2-7; D gene: TRBD2; V gene: TRBV20-1; clone size: -
CDR3 protein: CASSWLTGETEAFF; CDR3 DNA: TGTGCCAGCAGTTGGCTAACGGGGGAAACTGAAGCTTTCTTT; J gene: TRBJ1-1; D gene: -; V gene: TRBV27; clone size: many
CDR3 protein: CSAKDNRDYYNEQFF; CDR3 DNA: TGCAGTGCTAAGGACAACCGGGACTATTACAATGAGCAGTTCTTC; J gene: TRBJ2-1; D gene: TRBD2; V gene: TRBV20-1; clone size: -
CDR3 protein: CASSSGVGAGQETQYF; CDR3 DNA: TGTGCCAGCAGCTCAGGCGTGGGGGCCGGTCAAGAGACCCAGTACTTC; J gene: TRBJ2-5; D gene: -; V gene: TRBV11-2; clone size: -
CDR3 protein: CASSTGGPYYNEQFF; CDR3 DNA: TGTGCCAGTAGTACCGGAGGCCCATACTACAATGAGCAGTTCTTC; J gene: TRBJ2-1; D gene: -; V gene: TRBV30; clone size: -
CDR3 protein: CASSQGQVNPYEQYF; CDR3 DNA: TGTGCCAGCAGTCAGGGACAGGTGAACCCCTACGAGCAGTACTTC; J gene: TRBJ2-7; D gene: TRBD1; V gene: TRBV12-3/TRBV12-4; clone size: many
CDR3 protein: CASSLGRQNGETQYF; CDR3 DNA: TGTGCCAGCAGCCTGGGTCGGCAGAATGGAGAGACCCAGTACTTC; J gene: TRBJ2-5; D gene: -; V gene: TRBV4-2; clone size: few
CDR3 protein: CASSIYGISEAFF; CDR3 DNA: TGTGCCAGTAGTATATACGGAATCTCTGAAGCTTTCTTT; J gene: TRBJ1-1; D gene: -; V gene: TRBV19; clone size: -
CDR3 protein: CASSVGVGNYGYTF; CDR3 DNA: TGTGCCAGCAGCGTCGGGGTTGGTAACTATGGCTACACCTTC; J gene: TRBJ1-2; D gene: -; V gene: TRBV9; clone size: many
CDR3 protein: CASSFSSRGDNEQFF; CDR3 DNA: TGCGCCAGCAGCTTTTCTAGCAGGGGTGACAATGAGCAGTTCTTC; J gene: TRBJ2-1; D gene: -; V gene: TRBV5-1; clone size: few
CDR3 protein: CSAHGGEGQNEQFF; CDR3 DNA: TGCAGTGCCCACGGGGGGGAGGGCCAGAATGAGCAGTTCTTC; J gene: TRBJ2-1; D gene: TRBD2; V gene: TRBV20-1; clone size: many
CDR3 protein: CASSEELAGVKETQYF; CDR3 DNA: TGTGCCAGCAGTGAAGAGCTAGCGGGTGTCAAAGAGACCCAGTACTTC; J gene: TRBJ2-5; D gene: TRBD2; V gene: TRBV2; clone size: -
CDR3 protein: CSARVTSGNTGELFF; CDR3 DNA: TGCAGTGCTAGAGTAACTAGCGGGAACACCGGGGAGCTGTTTTTT; J gene: TRBJ2-2; D gene: TRBD2; V gene: TRBV20-1; clone size: -
CDR3 protein: CSVIQGSSSKDEQYF; CDR3 DNA: TGCAGCGTTATACAGGGGTCTTCGTCGAAGGACGAGCAGTACTTC; J gene: TRBJ2-7; D gene: TRBD1; V gene: TRBV29-1; clone size: few
CDR3 protein: CASSLGTIFGEQYF; CDR3 DNA: TGCGCCAGCAGCTTGGGGACGATCTTCGGGGAGCAGTACTTC; J gene: TRBJ2-7; D gene: -; V gene: TRBV5-1; clone size: many
CDR3 protein: CASSVALAGGPGTDTQYF; CDR3 DNA: TGTGCCAGCAGCGTAGCACTAGCGGGAGGGCCAGGAACAGATACGCAGTATTTT; J gene: TRBJ2-3; D gene: TRBD2; V gene: TRBV9; clone size: few
CDR3 protein: CASSTLDEQFF; CDR3 DNA: TGTGCCAGCAGTACTCTCGATGAGCAGTTCTTC; J gene: TRBJ2-1; D gene: -; V gene: TRBV28; clone size: few
CDR3 protein: CSVGDRRNTEAFF; CDR3 DNA: TGCAGCGTTGGGGACAGAAGGAACACTGAAGCTTTCTTT; J gene: TRBJ1-1; D gene: TRBD1; V gene: TRBV29-1; clone size: few
CDR3 protein: CALGVSGANVLTF; CDR3 DNA: TGTGCCTTGGGAGTCTCTGGGGCCAACGTCCTGACTTTC; J gene: TRBJ2-6; D gene: -; V gene: TRBV30; clone size: -
CDR3 protein: CSVAGTGGEKLFF; CDR3 DNA: TGCAGCGTTGCCGGGACAGGGGGTGAAAAACTGTTTTTT; J gene: TRBJ1-4; D gene: TRBD1; V gene: TRBV29-1; clone size: -
CDR3 protein: CASSVRTANTEAFF; CDR3 DNA: TGTGCCAGCAGTGTCCGGACTGCGAACACTGAAGCTTTCTTT; J gene: TRBJ1-1; D gene: -; V gene: TRBV2; clone size: many
CDR3 protein: CASLGRGRETQYF; CDR3 DNA: TGTGCCAGTCTCGGCAGGGGGCGAGAGACCCAGTACTTC; J gene: TRBJ2-5; D gene: TRBD1; V gene: TRBV2; clone size: many
CDR3 protein: CAILGARRNQPQHF; CDR3 DNA: TGTGCCATCTTAGGGGCGAGGCGCAATCAGCCCCAGCATTTT; J gene: TRBJ1-5; D gene: -; V gene: TRBV10-3; clone size: -
CDR3 protein: CSAKAPGETNYGYTF; CDR3 DNA: TGCAGTGCTAAGGCCCCAGGGGAAACTAACTATGGCTACACCTTC; J gene: TRBJ1-2; D gene: -; V gene: TRBV20-1; clone size: many
CDR3 protein: CASSLSGQGANEQFF; CDR3 DNA: TGTGCCAGCAGCTTATCGGGACAGGGGGCGAATGAGCAGTTCTTC; J gene: TRBJ2-1; D gene: TRBD1; V gene: TRBV3-1; clone size: -
CDR3 protein: CAISESSAGGDMIRELFF; CDR3 DNA: TGTGCCATCAGTGAGTCGTCAGCGGGGGGCGATATGATAAGGGAGCTGTTTTTT; J gene: TRBJ2-2; D gene: TRBD2; V gene: TRBV10-3; clone size: -
CDR3 protein: CATDSGGAFTDTQYF; CDR3 DNA: TGTGCCACTGATAGCGGGGGGGCCTTCACAGATACGCAGTATTTT; J gene: TRBJ2-3; D gene: TRBD2; V gene: TRBV19; clone size: -
CDR3 protein: CASSSNPGQVGEQYF; CDR3 DNA: TGTGCCAGCAGCTCCAATCCGGGACAGGTTGGCGAGCAGTACTTC; J gene: TRBJ2-7; D gene: TRBD1; V gene: TRBV5-5; clone size: many
CDR3 protein: CASNAFRASYEQYF; CDR3 DNA: TGTGCCAGCAACGCCTTTAGGGCCTCCTACGAGCAGTACTTC; J gene: TRBJ2-7; D gene: -; V gene: TRBV28; clone size: -
CDR3 protein: CASSSGAVGELFF; CDR3 DNA: TGTGCCAGCAGTTCGGGGGCGGTCGGGGAGCTGTTTTTT; J gene: TRBJ2-2; D gene: -; V gene: TRBV28; clone size: few